This T cell receptor (beta chain) originates from a study of cytomegalovirus exposure and HLA in healthy donors. Study results and caveats: Common viral pathogens seemed, in a later analysis, to connect with several of the most significant clusters.

The study ran its PCR with 60 Vbeta and 13 Jbeta primers. TCRdb's table, derived via immunoSEQ multiplex PCR, lists solely in-frame clones and lacks some. This table has about 200,000 clones, roughly four fifths appearing once. Concerning this clone: The antigen is unknown.

The germline V gene has CDR1 SGHRS and CDR2 YFSETQ. The length of the CDR3 is 15 residues. Trimming took 1 base from V and 1 from J, leaving 10 bases between them. This chain connects TRBV5-1 to TRBJ2-3, with a possible D match to TRBD2 (6 bases). The sequence came from a girl between 5 and 17 years old in good health and CMV-seronegative. The sequenced sample consisted of PBMCs. The chain's CDR3 is CASSLPGSGTDTQYF. CDR3 DNA: TGCGCCAGCAGCTTGCCCGGGAGCGGCACAGATACGCAGTATTTT.